One T cell receptor beta chain is described in this entry. It has no known antigen specificity. There are no base qualities to consult, and no much larger clone falls within one base. The source of the sample is a study of PD-1 blockade in classical Hodgkin lymphoma (dated by TCRdb to the early 2020s). Turning to the overall study: Nivolumab dosing was 3 mg/kg intravenously every 2 weeks, continuing until either disease progression or unacceptable toxicity. To define a peripheral blood immune signature of response to PD-1 blockade in classical Hodgkin lymphoma, the study combined TCR beta sequencing with CyTOF. Study-level results and caveats: Baseline TCR diversity was reported to be lower in newly diagnosed patients than in healthy donors, and even lower in relapsed/refractory patients. Lower diversity was seen in patients whose nivolumab began less than 1 year after ASCT, and these patients were left out of later analyses so that immune reconstitution would not confound the results. CD4+ but not CD8+ TCR diversity rose significantly by C4D1 (p=0.0027 vs p=0.16), most apparent in complete responders (p=0.02). The study was restricted to a single clinical trial cohort, and the causes of repertoire differences, possibly disease activity or prior therapy, were left undefined. Trial patients achieving complete response had baseline diversity similar to newly diagnosed patients, whereas partial responders and progressors had significantly lower diversity.

Its CDR3 holds 16 amino acids, cysteine through phenylalanine. The read is trimmed to its CDR3 DNA, 48 bases read in frame from base 1. V sheds 2 bases and J sheds 3 bases, leaving 15 bases between their ends. CDR1 is given as LGHNA and CDR2 as YNFKEQ, both from the germline V gene. Genomic DNA was isolated using the Qiagen DNeasy kit from unsorted PBMCs as well as from negatively selected CD4+ and CD8+ fractions. TCR beta CDR3 regions were amplified by immunoSEQ multiplex PCR using primers annealing to V and J segments. A synthetic immune receptor repertoire was used to minimize amplification bias, and any remaining bias was removed computationally after sequencing. The authors' pipeline ran thus. Custom Python scripts were used to quantify repertoire diversity as the Shannon entropy index. Unsorted, CD4+ and CD8+ repertoires were analyzed separately, except in combined analyses where CD4+ and CD8+ sequences were merged in silico. A clone was considered expanded if an increase in frequency of at least 2-fold after treatment relative to C1D1 was found, and a pseudocount of 0.5 was applied to clones undetected at baseline. Clones with 0 or 1 copy at C1D1 were classified as singleton clones, and clones with 2 or more copies were classified as non-singleton clones. Clones expanded in unsorted samples were labelled as CD4+, CD8+ or unknown by matching protein sequences in sorted samples from the same patient. Wilcoxon tests on paired samples were used to test diversity changes from C1D1 to C4D1. TCRdb mirrors the immuneACCESS table, restricted to in-frame sequences. Some clones are absent from its copies; in checked studies, under half trace to an unresolved V gene, and the reason for the others is unknown. V, J and clone size derive from that table, while D and trimming were established from the DNA sequence. Present in this sample are tens of thousands of clones, about nine tenths of which were seen just once. The ten largest clones take up approximately 2.9% of the sample.

Per the publication, the time point label means: cycle 4 day 1 (C4D1), after five to seven weeks of nivolumab. All trial patients had relapsed after autologous stem cell transplantation, with cohorts A, B and C differing in prior brentuximab vedotin exposure. The trial cohort included 50 to 60 patients with relapsed/refractory classical Hodgkin lymphoma, and each patient had a best overall response of complete response, partial response or progressive disease. In the multi-cohort phase II CheckMate 205 trial, trial patients received single-agent nivolumab. An independent review committee assessed best overall response by applying the 2007 International Working Group response criteria. PBMCs from the trial were collected at three points: immediately before nivolumab initiation (C1D1), and during therapy at cycle 2 day 1 and cycle 4 day 1. Peripheral blood was collected in 8 mL Vacutainer Cell Preparation Tubes, from which PBMCs were isolated by centrifugation and then cryopreserved.

This TCR derives from a human donor with classical Hodgkin lymphoma. The chain links TRBV4-2 with TRBJ2-3; confidence is insufficient to name the D gene. The sample in question was peripheral blood mononuclear cells (PBMCs), obtained before the fourth cycle of nivolumab. CDR3 reads: CASSQFLDVRTDTQYF. The DNA sequence is TGTGCCAGCAGCCAATTTCTAGACGTAAGAACAGATACGCAGTATTTT.